This TCR beta chain was captured by sequencing in a study of identical twins. One entry per CDR3 protein results from TCRdb running MiXCR on the 5' RACE reads. This table holds 400,000 to 550,000 distinct CDR3 sequences, roughly a quarter found once. In every case, the donor was a healthy Caucasian. CDR1 is SGHTA and CDR2 is FQGNSA in the germline V gene. The CDR3 is made up of 15 amino acids. V shed 6 bases, J shed 3 bases, and the junction held 7 bases outside the gene matches. This same sample was also taken into another study, of T cells expressing NK-cell markers. That source adds: Within the sequenced cohort of eight donors, seven exhibited HCMV seropositivity and one was seronegative.

This clonotype was obtained from a woman in her late teens or twenties in good health. Sequencing was performed on CD4+ T cells sorted from blood. V is TRBV7-2 and J is TRBJ2-3; 9 bases match TRBD2. CDR3 sequence reads: CASRLSGSETDTQYF. The CDR3 bases are TGTGCCAGCAGACTTAGCGGGAGCGAGACAGATACGCAGTATTTT.